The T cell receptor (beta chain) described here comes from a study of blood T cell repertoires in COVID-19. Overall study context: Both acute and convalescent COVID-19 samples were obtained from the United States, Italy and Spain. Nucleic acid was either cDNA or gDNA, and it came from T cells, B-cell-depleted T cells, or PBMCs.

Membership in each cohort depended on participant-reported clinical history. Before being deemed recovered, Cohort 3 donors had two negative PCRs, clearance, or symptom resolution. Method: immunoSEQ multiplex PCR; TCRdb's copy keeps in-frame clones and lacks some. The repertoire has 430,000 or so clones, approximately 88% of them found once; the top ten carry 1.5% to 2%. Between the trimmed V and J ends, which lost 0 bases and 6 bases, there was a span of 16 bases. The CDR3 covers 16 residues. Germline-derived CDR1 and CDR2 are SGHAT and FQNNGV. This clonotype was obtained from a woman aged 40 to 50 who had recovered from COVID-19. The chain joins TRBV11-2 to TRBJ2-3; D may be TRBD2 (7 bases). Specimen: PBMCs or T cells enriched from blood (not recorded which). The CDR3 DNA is TGTGCCAGCAGCTTAGAGAGGGGGGGAGGCCCCGATACGCAGTATTTT. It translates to CASSLERGGGPDTQYF. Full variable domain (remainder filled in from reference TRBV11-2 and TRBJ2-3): EAGVAQSPRYKIIEKRQSVAFWCNPISGHATLYWYQQILGQGPKLLIQFQNNGVVDDSQLPKDRFSAERLKGVDSTLKIQPAKLEDSAVYLCASSLERGGGPDTQYFGPGTRLTVL.